Below are 17 T cell receptor beta chains sequenced from a single sample in a study of CD8+ T cells in alopecia areata. Extraction of RNA preceded its reverse transcription into cDNA, which served as the sequencing template. Libraries were prepared by immunoSEQ multiplex PCR; TCRdb keeps only in-frame clonotypes and omits some of them. Of some 82,000 clones in the sample, 51% are singletons; the top ten hold about 6%. Material for sequencing was NKG2D-high CD8+ T cells sorted from blood. The receptors come from a human donor with alopecia areata.

The V call is TRBV11-2, the J call TRBJ2-7; 11 bases agree with TRBD2. Germline-derived CDR1 and CDR2 are SGHAT and FQNNGV. CDR3 length: 17 residues. The J segment lost 4 bases and the V segment lost 2 bases, leaving 10 bases of the junction unmatched. CDR3 sequence: CASSLRPTSGSLYEQYF. The CDR3 region has the DNA TGTGCCAGCAGCTTACGTCCCACTAGCGGGAGTCTGTACGAGCAGTACTTC.

The gene calls are TRBV5-1 and TRBJ2-5; 9 positions agree with TRBD1. Unmatched junction bases numbered 8, after V lost 2 bases and J lost 0 bases. The CDR3 sequence is 17 residues long. Germline V lookup: CDR1 SGHRS, CDR2 YFSETQ. CDR3 loop: CASSFHRQGDYQETQYF. In DNA form, the CDR3 reads TGCGCCAGCAGCTTTCACCGACAGGGGGACTACCAAGAGACCCAGTACTTC.

The table lists this clone with a few counts. The V gene is TRBV29-1, the J gene TRBJ2-2; D gene unclear. The CDR3 length is 15 residues. Trimming cost V 0 bases and J 3 bases, with 11 bases left between them. Germline V lookup: CDR1 SQVTM, CDR2 ANQGSEA. The CDR3 reads CSVEDHTTYTGELFF. The CDR3 nucleotides are TGCAGCGTTGAAGATCATACGACCTACACCGGGGAGCTGTTTTTT.

The sample holds one count of this clone. V is TRBV30 and J is TRBJ2-2; D gene unclear. This CDR3 contains 13 residues. Per germline, CDR1 GTSNPN and CDR2 SVGIG (reference sequence). The ends were cut back, 8 bases at V and 2 bases at J, with 12 bases in the middle. The CDR3 DNA follows: TGTGCCCTCTCGGCGGAAAACACCGGGGAGCTGTTTTTT. Its protein product is CALSAENTGELFF.

The chain joins TRBV5-1 to TRBJ2-2; 8 bases map to TRBD1. From germline, CDR1 is SGHRS and CDR2 YFSETQ. Trimming cost V 2 bases and J 5 bases; bases outside gene matches: 5. The CDR3 is 15 residues long. The CDR3 spells CASSLGTGGTGELFF. DNA for the CDR3: TGCGCCAGCAGCTTAGGAACAGGGGGAACCGGGGAGCTGTTTTTT.

The chain uses TRBV4-1 and TRBJ1-1; D ambiguous. V was clipped by 1 base and J by 11 bases, with 14 bases between them. This CDR3 is 13 amino acids long. Germline CDR1 reads MGHRA; CDR2 reads YSYEKL. CDR3 nucleotide sequence: TGCGCCAGCAGCCAAGGAGGAGAACGCGATGCTTTCTTT. Its translation: CASSQGGERDAFF.

The DNA of the CDR3 is TGTGCCAGCAGCTTTGTAAGACAGGGGGCGTCCTTGGAGCAGTACTTC. Protein product: CASSFVRQGASLEQYF. The chain joins TRBV13 to TRBJ2-7; 10 nucleotides align to TRBD1. The CDR3 is 16 residues long. Losses at the gene ends were 3 bases for V and 7 bases for J; bases not matched to a gene: 12. Germline CDR1 reads PRHDT; CDR2 reads FYEKMQ (reference sequence).

This clone turned up a few times. This chain links TRBV14 with TRBJ2-1; D unresolved. Germline loops: CDR1 SGHDN, CDR2 FVKESK. This CDR3 is 13 amino acids long. With 2 bases removed from V and 8 bases from J, the gap between germline ends came to 10 bases. The CDR3 region has the DNA TGTGCCAGCAGCCAATACGAAGACCATGAGCAGTTCTTC. Translation gives CASSQYEDHEQFF. The variable domain in full, completed from reference TRBV14 and TRBJ2-1, reads EAGVTQFPSHSVIEKGQTVTLRCDPISGHDNLYWYRRVMGKEIKFLLHFVKESKQDESGMPNNRFLAERTGGTYSTLKVQPAELEDSGVYFCASSQYEDHEQFFGPGTRLTVL.

V and J are TRBV28 and TRBJ2-5; a possible D gene is TRBD1 (8 bases). This CDR3 region has 14 residues. Germline loops: CDR1 MDHEN, CDR2 SYDVKM. V shed 4 bases and J shed 3 bases, with 12 bases lying between them. As DNA, the CDR3 is TGTGCCAGCAGTTACAGGGGGGGAGAAGAGACCCAGTACTTC. Translation: CASSYRGGEETQYF.

This chain uses TRBV7-6 with TRBJ2-5, with TRBD1 identical over 10 bases. From germline, CDR1 is SGHVS and CDR2 FNYEAQ. The CDR3 runs 16 residues. Trimming cost V 5 bases and J 5 bases; bases outside gene matches: 11. This chain's CDR3 is CASSPQPGQGMETQYF. DNA for the CDR3: TGTGCCAGCAGCCCCCAACCGGGACAGGGGATGGAGACCCAGTACTTC.

The rearrangement links TRBV2 to TRBJ2-1, with D possibly TRBD1 on 5 matching bases. From germline, CDR1 is SNHLY and CDR2 FYNNEI. The CDR3 loop spans 18 amino acids. V lost 1 base, J lost 5 bases, and 21 bases lay in between. This CDR3 is CASSEGAGSSFDDNEQFF. DNA for the CDR3: TGTGCCAGCAGTGAAGGGGCAGGGTCTAGTTTTGATGACAATGAGCAGTTCTTC.

The chain employs TRBV13 and TRBJ1-1, with D unresolved. This CDR3 is 14 amino acids long. The germline V gene encodes CDR1 PRHDT and CDR2 FYEKMQ (reference sequence). With 4 bases removed from V and 1 base from J, the gap between germline ends came to 10 bases. The CDR3 nucleotides read TGTGCCAGCAGCTCCACGGACCAGAACACTGAAGCTTTCTTT. It translates to CASSSTDQNTEAFF.

The V call is TRBV28, the J call TRBJ1-5, with 7 bases lining up with TRBD1. This CDR3 has 14 residues. Germline V gives CDR1 MDHEN, CDR2 SYDVKM. Trimming at V came to 6 bases and at J to 2 bases, leaving 4 bases not matched to a gene. The CDR3 DNA follows: TGTGCCAGCAGAGCCGGACAGGGCAATCAGCCCCAGCATTTT. Residues: CASRAGQGNQPQHF.

This clone was observed at least ten times. The rearrangement uses TRBV23-1 and TRBJ1-2; TRBD1 matches 7 bases. TRBV23-1 is annotated as an ORF whose role is uncertain. The CDR3 is made up of 11 amino acids. V lost 7 bases and J lost 7; bases outside the gene matches: 3. The CDR3 here is CASKQGPGYTF. The DNA of the CDR3 is TGCGCCAGCAAACAGGGGCCTGGCTACACCTTC.

The J gene is TRBJ1-1, the V gene TRBV4-1, with D unresolved. The CDR3 sequence is 14 residues long. Trimming cost V 2 bases and J 1 base, with 8 bases left between them. Germline CDR1 is MGHRA and CDR2 is YSYEKL. In DNA, the CDR3 is TGCGCCAGCAGCCAACCCCGGTGGAACACTGAAGCTTTCTTT. Protein sequence: CASSQPRWNTEAFF.

The chain carries TRBV29-1 and TRBJ2-7, with D maybe TRBD2 (6 bases). CDR1 SQVTM and CDR2 ANQGSEA come from the germline V gene. V was shortened by 5 bases and J by 7 bases, with 9 bases between the two germline ends. The CDR3 is 10 residues long. The chain's CDR3 is CSVLEGEQYF. CDR3 DNA sequence: TGCAGCGTTCTGGAGGGGGAGCAGTACTTC.

There are a few counts of this clone. V and J are TRBV5-1 and TRBJ2-7; TRBD1 is a possible D gene (6 bases). This CDR3 is 13 amino acids long. Germline CDR1 is SGHRS and CDR2 is YFSETQ. Trimming pared 4 bases from V and 0 bases from J, leaving 8 bases between. In nucleotides, the CDR3 is TGCGCCAGCAGCCCGGACAGCTCCTACGAGCAGTACTTC. It codes for CASSPDSSYEQYF. Using reference TRBV5-1 and TRBJ2-7 for the parts outside the CDR3, the full variable domain is KAGVTQTPRYLIKTRGQQVTLSCSPISGHRSVSWYQQTPGQGLQFLFEYFSETQRNKGNFPGRFSGRQFSNSRSEMNVSTLELGDSALYLCASSPDSSYEQYFGPGTRLTVT.